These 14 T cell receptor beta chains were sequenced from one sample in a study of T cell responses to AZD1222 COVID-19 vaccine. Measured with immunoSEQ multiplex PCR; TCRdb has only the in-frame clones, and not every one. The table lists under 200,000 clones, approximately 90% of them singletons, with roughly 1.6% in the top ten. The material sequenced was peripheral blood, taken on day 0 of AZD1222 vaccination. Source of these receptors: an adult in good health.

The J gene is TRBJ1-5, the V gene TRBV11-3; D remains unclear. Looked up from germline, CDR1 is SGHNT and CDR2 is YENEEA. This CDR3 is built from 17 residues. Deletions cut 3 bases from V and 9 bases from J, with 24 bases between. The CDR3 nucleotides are TGTGCCAGCAGCTTGAGGAAGGGATTATCTCTAATCAGGCCCCAGCATTTT. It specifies CASSLRKGLSLIRPQHF. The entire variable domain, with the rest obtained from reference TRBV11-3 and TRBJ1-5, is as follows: EAGVVQSPRYKIIEKKQPVAFWCNPISGHNTLYWYLQNLGQGPELLIRYENEEAVDDSQLPKDRFSAERLKGVDSTLKIQPAELGDSAVYLCASSLRKGLSLIRPQHFGDGTRLSIL.

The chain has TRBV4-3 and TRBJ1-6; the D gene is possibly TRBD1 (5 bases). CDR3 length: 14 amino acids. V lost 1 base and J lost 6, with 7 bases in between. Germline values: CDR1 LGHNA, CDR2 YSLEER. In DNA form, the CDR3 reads TGCGCCAGCAGCCAAGGGGGGAGTAATTCACCCCTCCACTTT. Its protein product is CASSQGGSNSPLHF.

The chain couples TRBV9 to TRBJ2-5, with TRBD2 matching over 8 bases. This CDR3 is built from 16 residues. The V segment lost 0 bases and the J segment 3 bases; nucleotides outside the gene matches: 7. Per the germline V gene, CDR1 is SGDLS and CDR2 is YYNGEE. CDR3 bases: TGTGCCAGCAGCGTAGGTCTACTAGCGGACAAAGAGACCCAGTACTTC. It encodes CASSVGLLADKETQYF.

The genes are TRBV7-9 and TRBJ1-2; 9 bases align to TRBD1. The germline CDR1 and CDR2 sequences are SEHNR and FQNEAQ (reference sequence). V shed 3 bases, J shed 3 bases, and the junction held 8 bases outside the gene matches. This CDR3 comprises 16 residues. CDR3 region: CASSFTGTGKDYGYTF. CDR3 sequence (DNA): TGTGCCAGCAGCTTTACAGGGACAGGGAAAGACTATGGCTACACCTTC.

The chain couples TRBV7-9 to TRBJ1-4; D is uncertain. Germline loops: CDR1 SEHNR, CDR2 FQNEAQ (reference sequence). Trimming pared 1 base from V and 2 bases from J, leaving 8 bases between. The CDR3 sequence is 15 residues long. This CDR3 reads CASSLVGGTNEKLFF. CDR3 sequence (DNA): TGTGCCAGCAGCTTAGTTGGCGGGACTAATGAAAAACTGTTTTTT.

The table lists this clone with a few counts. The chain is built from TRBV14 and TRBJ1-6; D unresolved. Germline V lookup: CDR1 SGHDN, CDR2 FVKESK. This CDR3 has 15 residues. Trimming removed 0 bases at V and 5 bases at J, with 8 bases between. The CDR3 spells CASSQEASNNSPLHF. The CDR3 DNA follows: TGTGCCAGCAGCCAAGAGGCCAGCAATAATTCACCCCTCCACTTT.

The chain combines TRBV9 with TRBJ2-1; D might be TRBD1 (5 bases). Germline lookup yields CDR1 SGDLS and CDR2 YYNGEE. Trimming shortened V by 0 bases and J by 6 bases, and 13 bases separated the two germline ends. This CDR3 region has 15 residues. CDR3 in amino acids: CASSVDVGRANEQFF. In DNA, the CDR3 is TGTGCCAGCAGCGTAGACGTAGGCAGGGCCAATGAGCAGTTCTTC.

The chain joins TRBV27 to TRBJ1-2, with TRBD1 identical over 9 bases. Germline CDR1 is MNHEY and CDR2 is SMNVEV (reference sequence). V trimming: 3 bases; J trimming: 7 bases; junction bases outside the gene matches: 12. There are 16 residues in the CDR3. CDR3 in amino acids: CASSFLRDRDDGGYTF. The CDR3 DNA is TGTGCCAGCAGTTTCCTCCGGGACAGGGATGACGGTGGCTACACCTTC.

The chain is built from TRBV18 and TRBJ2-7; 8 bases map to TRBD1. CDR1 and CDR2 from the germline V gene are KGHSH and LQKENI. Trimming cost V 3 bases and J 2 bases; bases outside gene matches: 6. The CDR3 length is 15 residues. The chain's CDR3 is CASSPTTGAAYEQYF. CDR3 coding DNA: TGTGCCAGCTCACCTACGACAGGGGCAGCCTACGAGCAGTACTTC.

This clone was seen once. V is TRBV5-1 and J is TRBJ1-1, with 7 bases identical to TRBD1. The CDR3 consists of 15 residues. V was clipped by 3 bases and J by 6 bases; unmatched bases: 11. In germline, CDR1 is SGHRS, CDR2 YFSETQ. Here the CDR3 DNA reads TGCGCCAGCAGCTCGGGCGGGACAGCTAAGGCTGAAGCTTTCTTT. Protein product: CASSSGGTAKAEAFF.

DNA of the CDR3: TGTGCCAGCAGCTTAGGGACACCTAATTCACCCCTCCACTTT. This translates into CASSLGTPNSPLHF. The chain uses TRBV7-3 and TRBJ1-6; tentatively, D is TRBD1 (6 bases). Trimming removed 2 bases at V and 6 bases at J, with 8 bases between. CDR1 is SGHTA, CDR2 FQGTGA, per germline. The CDR3 loop spans 14 amino acids.

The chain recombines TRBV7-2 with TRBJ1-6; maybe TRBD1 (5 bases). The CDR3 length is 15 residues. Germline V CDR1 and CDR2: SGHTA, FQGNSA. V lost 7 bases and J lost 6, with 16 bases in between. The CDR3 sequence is CASTHPRQLNSPLHF. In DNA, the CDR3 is TGTGCCAGCACCCACCCCAGACAGCTTAATTCACCCCTCCACTTT.

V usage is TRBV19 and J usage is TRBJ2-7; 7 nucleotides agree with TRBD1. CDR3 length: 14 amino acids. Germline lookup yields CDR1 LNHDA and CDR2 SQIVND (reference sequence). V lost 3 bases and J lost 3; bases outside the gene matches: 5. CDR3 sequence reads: CASSMATGVYEQYF. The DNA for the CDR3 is TGTGCCAGTAGTATGGCAACAGGGGTCTACGAGCAGTACTTC. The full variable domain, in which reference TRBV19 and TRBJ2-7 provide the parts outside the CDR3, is DGGITQSPKYLFRKEGQNVTLSCEQNLNHDAMYWYRQDPGQGLRLIYYSQIVNDFQKGDIAEGYSVSREKKESFPLTVTSAQKNPTAFYLCASSMATGVYEQYFGPGTRLTVT.

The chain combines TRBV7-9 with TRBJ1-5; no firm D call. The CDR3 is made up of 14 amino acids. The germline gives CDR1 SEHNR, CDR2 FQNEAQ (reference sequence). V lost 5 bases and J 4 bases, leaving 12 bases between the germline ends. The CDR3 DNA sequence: TGTGCCAGCAGCGGGGAAGGACGGAATCAGCCCCAGCATTTT. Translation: CASSGEGRNQPQHF.